This T cell receptor beta chain was documented in a study of cytomegalovirus exposure and HLA in healthy donors. Points on this clone: Its antigen is as yet unknown.

Investigators did not record CMV serostatus for this donor. Study outcomes and limitations: CMV serostatus stood as the only immune exposure information on hand. Many donors carried some public TCRs, although rarity characterized most TCR sequences. Analysis was carried out at a later point, and it linked a missense DCLRE1C variant to TCR beta V- and J-gene trimming.

Germline assignment: CDR1 SGDLS and CDR2 YYNGEE. The CDR3 contains 15 residues. J was trimmed by 0 bases and V by 2 bases; bases with no gene match: 5. Both 60 Vbeta primers and 13 Jbeta primers went into the PCR. Sequenced by immunoSEQ multiplex PCR; TCRdb stores in-frame clones only, minus some. In the table there are about 130,000 clones, around 80% of which are singletons. This sequence joins TRBV9 and TRBJ2-7; 7 bases fit TRBD1. Sequenced sample: PBMCs. The sequence was obtained from a man aged 25-45 years in good health. CDR3 bases: TGTGCCAGCAGCGTCTCGACAGGGAGCTCCTACGAGCAGTACTTC. Encoded protein: CASSVSTGSSYEQYF.